The source of this TCR beta chain is a study of T cell changes during pregnancy in multiple sclerosis. The data were produced by immunoSEQ multiplex PCR, yet TCRdb's version contains in-frame clones alone and is incomplete. This table has about 70,000 clones, roughly 92% appearing once. Germline loops: CDR1 ENHRY, CDR2 SYGVKD. J gave up 5 bases and V 0 bases, and 9 bases lay outside the gene matches. This CDR3 comprises 16 residues. Sequenced material: peripheral blood, taken in the second trimester of pregnancy. This TCR was sampled from a female donor in good health, enrolled as a control in a pregnancy study. This chain connects TRBV10-3 to TRBJ2-7; 8 nucleotides match TRBD2. The DNA of the CDR3 is TGTGCCATCAGTGAGTCTTTGGCCGGGGGGGGCGACGAGCAGTACTTC. This encodes CAISESLAGGGDEQYF.